Listed below are T cell receptor beta chains from one sample, sequenced in a study of cytomegalovirus exposure and HLA in healthy donors. Sequenced by immunoSEQ multiplex PCR; TCRdb stores in-frame clones only, minus some. This repertoire shows more than 150,000 clones, more than 70% found once; its top ten account for roughly 7.8%. The sample comprised PBMCs. The receptors were gathered from a woman aged 40 to 49 in good health and CMV-seropositive. CDR3s include the opening cysteine and the closing phenylalanine or tryptophan. D genes are given only for firm matches. A row's size may be missing; if present it is once, few, many or a size class.

len	v_gene	abundance	d_gene	j_gene	CDR3nt	CDR3aa
15	TRBV19	-	-	TRBJ1-5	TGTGCCAGTAGTCGGACCGGCGGGGGCAATCAGCCCCAGCATTTT	CASSRTGGGNQPQHF
14	TRBV5-1	-	-	TRBJ2-7	TGCGCCAGCAGCCCTGGGGGCCGACTCGGCGAGCAGTACTTC	CASSPGGRLGEQYF
17	TRBV15	-	-	TRBJ2-7	TGTGCCACCAGCAGAGAAATTACGGCGGGAAGTGGGTCCGAGCAGTACTTC	CATSREITAGSGSEQYF
16	TRBV6-5	-	TRBD1	TRBJ2-2	TGTGCCAGCAGTTACTCAGGGGGCGCGAACACCGGGGAGCTGTTTTTT	CASSYSGGANTGELFF
15	TRBV11-3	-	TRBD2	TRBJ2-3	TGTGCCAGCAGCTCCGGGGGGGAGTGGTTAGATACGCAGTATTTT	CASSSGGEWLDTQYF
18	TRBV11-2	-	-	TRBJ1-3	TGTGCCAGCAGCTTCCCTAGGGGACTCCTAAGCTCTGGAAACACCATATATTTT	CASSFPRGLLSSGNTIYF
12	TRBV2	-	-	TRBJ1-1	TGTGCCAGCAGTCGGGGGGTCACTGAAGCTTTCTTT	CASSRGVTEAFF
14	TRBV7-9	-	TRBD1	TRBJ2-7	TGTGCCAGCAGCTTGACAGGGGGTTCCTACGAGCAGTACTTC	CASSLTGGSYEQYF
17	TRBV9	-	-	TRBJ1-3	TGTGCCAGCAGCGTAGGCGGTTGGGGCAGAGGCAGAAACACCATATATTTT	CASSVGGWGRGRNTIYF
14	TRBV30	-	-	TRBJ1-2	TGTGCCTGGAGTCTGAGAGTCGGAGGGGATGGCTACACCTTC	CAWSLRVGGDGYTF
16	TRBV18	-	TRBD1	TRBJ2-7	TGTGCCAGCTCCTCTCCTCGGGACAGGGCCGCCTACGAGCAGTACTTC	CASSSPRDRAAYEQYF
14	TRBV2	-	-	TRBJ1-2	TGTGCCAGCAGAGGGAAGACAGCCAACTATGGCTACACCTTC	CASRGKTANYGYTF
13	TRBV7-9	-	-	TRBJ2-5	TGTGCCAGCAGCTTACCGGGGGAGGAGACCCAGTACTTC	CASSLPGEETQYF
14	TRBV11-3	-	TRBD2	TRBJ2-5	TGTGCCAGCAGCTTAGGGGGGGGTCAAGAGACCCAGTACTTC	CASSLGGGQETQYF
14	TRBV19	-	TRBD1	TRBJ1-4	TGTGCCAGTAGGAAGGGACAGGGGTATGAAAAACTGTTTTTT	CASRKGQGYEKLFF
13	TRBV10-1	once	-	TRBJ1-5	TGCGCCAGCAGGGTATTCTCGAGGCAGCCCCAGCATTTT	CASRVFSRQPQHF
13	TRBV7-9	few	-	TRBJ2-5	TGTGCCAGCAGCCGGGACAGCGGGGAGACCCAGTACTTC	CASSRDSGETQYF
12	TRBV10-2	-	TRBD2	TRBJ2-7	TGCGCCAGCAGGGCCCCTAGCGGCGAGCAGTACTTC	CASRAPSGEQYF
15	TRBV5-1	-	TRBD2	TRBJ2-7	TGCGCCAGCAGCTTGGACTTGGCTAGCGGTTACGAGCAGTACTTC	CASSLDLASGYEQYF
15	TRBV18	-	-	TRBJ2-2	TGTGCCAGCTCACCGGTACAGGGACCCACCGGGGAGCTGTTTTTT	CASSPVQGPTGELFF
13	TRBV5-6	-	TRBD1	TRBJ2-7	TGTGCCAGCAGTGGACAGGTATCCCACGAGCAGTACTTC	CASSGQVSHEQYF
13	TRBV7-2	once	-	TRBJ1-2	TGTGCCAGCAGCTTAGACTACCGCTATGGCTACACCTTC	CASSLDYRYGYTF
17	TRBV10-3	few	-	TRBJ2-7	TGTGCCATCAGTGAGTCGATTTGGGAGCGTCGAATCTCCGAGCAGTACTTC	CAISESIWERRISEQYF